This T cell receptor (beta chain) was obtained from a study of identical twins. The sample holds a few counts of this clonotype. TCRdb called the 5' RACE reads again in MiXCR, with one record for every CDR3 protein. The sample contains about 730,000 distinct CDR3 sequences, around 20% of which appear only once. This CDR3 is 15 amino acids long. V lost 3 bases to trimming and J lost 5 bases, with 16 bases between them. These data also formed part of another study, on T cells expressing NK-cell markers.

The material sequenced was PBMCs. The receptor comes from a young woman in good health. V and J are TRBV12-3 or TRBV12-4 and TRBJ2-5; D is possibly TRBD2 (6 bases). The CDR3 sequence is CASSFSPAGRETQYF. CDR3 in DNA: TGTGCCAGCAGTTTTTCGCCTGCGGGACGGGAGACCCAGTACTTC.